A selection of T cell receptor beta chains follows, all from one sample in a study of T cell repertoires in cytomegalovirus infection. TCRdb redid the calling of the reads with MiXCR, one entry per CDR3 protein. The data contain some 150,000 distinct CDR3 sequences, under 8% of them singletons. The sample was PBMCs. These receptors all come from a human donor in good health (CMV status not recorded). Some clones in this sample may be carry-over from other donors' samples. Both conserved end residues are part of each CDR3. Fields, in order: D gene, J gene, clone size, V gene, CDR3 DNA, CDR3 protein. The D gene is left open where the match is weak. Not all rows give a size; the values are once, few, many and, for expanded clones, a class.

.,TRBJ2-1,.,TRBV7-2,TGTGCCAGCAGCTTGGGCGTCGTCTCCTACAATGAGCAGTTCTTC,CASSLGVVSYNEQFF
TRBD1,TRBJ1-1,many,TRBV28,TGTGCCAGCAGTACCACGGACAGGGGGCCCTTGGACACTGAAGCTTTCTTT,CASSTTDRGPLDTEAFF
TRBD2,TRBJ2-5,.,TRBV5-6,TGTGCCAGCAGCTTGGCCGGGGGGGCCATCGAGACCCAGTACTTC,CASSLAGGAIETQYF
TRBD2,TRBJ2-3,many,TRBV7-2,TGTGCCAGCAGCCTTAGCGGGGGGGCCGGGGTTGACACAGATACGCAGTATTTT,CASSLSGGAGVDTDTQYF
TRBD1,TRBJ1-2,few,TRBV5-4,TGTGCCAGCAGCTCGACCGGACAGGCCCACTACTATGGCTACACCTTC,CASSSTGQAHYYGYTF
.,TRBJ1-5,many,TRBV7-9,TGTGCCAGCAGCGTCGGACGGCCTAGCAATCAGCCCCAGCATTTT,CASSVGRPSNQPQHF
TRBD1,TRBJ1-1,many,TRBV7-2,TGTGCCAGCAGCTTAGAACCAGGGGGCATCCGAGCTTTCTTT,CASSLEPGGIRAFF
.,TRBJ1-5,many,TRBV7-4,TGTGCCAGCACCTTTTGGATCGGGGACAATCTAAATCCCCAGCCCCAGCATTTT,CASTFWIGDNLNPQPQHF
.,TRBJ2-7,many,TRBV19,TGTGCCAGTAGTGGGGACTTGGACTACGAGCAGTACTTC,CASSGDLDYEQYF
.,TRBJ1-2,many,TRBV19,TGTGCCAGTAGTTATCGGGGCGCCGGTAATGGCTACACCTTC,CASSYRGAGNGYTF
.,TRBJ2-1,many,TRBV20-1,TGCAGTGCTTCCGACAGACCACCAATGAATCCCTACAATGAGCAGTTCTTC,CSASDRPPMNPYNEQFF
.,TRBJ1-5,many,TRBV19,TGTGCCAGTAGTCCTGAGGGGGTAGGGGGATGGCAGCCCCAGCATTTT,CASSPEGVGGWQPQHF
TRBD2,TRBJ2-1,many,TRBV7-2,TGTGCCAGCAGCTCATTAGGCGGGGGTAATGAGCAGTTCTTC,CASSSLGGGNEQFF
.,TRBJ2-6,many,TRBV7-2,TGTGCCAGCAGCTGGGGGACCCCTGGGGCCAACGTCCTGACTTTC,CASSWGTPGANVLTF
TRBD2,TRBJ2-3,many,TRBV7-2,TGTGCCAGCAGCTCCCCACTAGCGGGGGGGCGGTCGGGAGATACGCAGTATTTT,CASSSPLAGGRSGDTQYF
.,TRBJ1-4,.,TRBV6-6,TGTGCCAGCAGTGCTTCCAGTGCAACTAATGAAAAACTGTTTTTT,CASSASSATNEKLFF
.,TRBJ2-7,many,TRBV7-2,TGTGCCAGCAGCTGGCCCGGGGCCACCTACGAGCAGTACTTC,CASSWPGATYEQYF
TRBD2,TRBJ2-5,many,TRBV11-1,TGTGCCAGCAGCCTCGGGACTAGCGGGGGCCACCAAGAGACCCAGTACTTC,CASSLGTSGGHQETQYF
.,TRBJ2-5,many,TRBV5-1,TGCGCCAGCAGCTTGTCCGCGGGCGGGGAGACCCAGTACTTC,CASSLSAGGETQYF
.,TRBJ1-3,many,TRBV2,TGTGCCAGCAAACCGGCGCACTCTGGAAACACCATATATTTT,CASKPAHSGNTIYF
.,TRBJ2-5,many,TRBV28,TGTGCCAGCAGTTTACCGGCTTGGGGGCCCGGGACCCAGTACTTC,CASSLPAWGPGTQYF
TRBD1,TRBJ1-2,many,TRBV11-2,TGTGCCGGACAGGGTACAAACTATGGCTACACCTTC,CAGQGTNYGYTF
TRBD1,TRBJ1-4,few,TRBV12-3/TRBV12-4,TGTGCCAGCAGTTTATGGGGACAGGGAAGCCAAAAACTGTTTTTT,CASSLWGQGSQKLFF
.,TRBJ1-1,.,TRBV27,TGTGCCAGCAGTTCGCAAGAAGGGGTAACTGAAGCTTTCTTT,CASSSQEGVTEAFF
.,TRBJ1-5,many,TRBV20-1,TGCAGTGCTAAAAGGACCCTTAGGAGCAATCAGCCCCAGCATTTT,CSAKRTLRSNQPQHF
.,TRBJ1-1,.,TRBV25-1,TGTGCCAGCAGTGATTCGGGCGAAGTGGTAGCTTTCTTT,CASSDSGEVVAFF
TRBD1,TRBJ1-2,.,TRBV19,TGTGCCAGTAGTACGGACAGGGGGCCCGGCTATGGCTACACCTTC,CASSTDRGPGYGYTF
.,TRBJ2-1,few,TRBV9,TGTGCCAGCAGCTCCGGGGGCGATGAGCAGTTCTTC,CASSSGGDEQFF
TRBD1,TRBJ1-5,many,TRBV7-8,TGTGCCAGCAGCGCCATTTCCCGGACAGGGTGGACTAGCAATCAGCCCCAGCATTTT,CASSAISRTGWTSNQPQHF
.,TRBJ1-1,.,TRBV14,TGTGCCAGCAGCCCGCAAGCAGGGGCCCTCCACACTGAAGCTTTCTTT,CASSPQAGALHTEAFF
.,TRBJ1-4,.,TRBV28,TGTGCCAGCCTTGACAGGAGTTCAGAAAGACTGTTTTTT,CASLDRSSERLFF
TRBD1,TRBJ1-4,many,TRBV7-2,TGTGCCAGCAGCTTAGTCTATCGGGACAGCCCTAATGAAAAACTGTTTTTT,CASSLVYRDSPNEKLFF
.,TRBJ2-7,few,TRBV20-1,TGCAGTGCCGCGGGGCCCGACTCCTACGAGCAGTACTTC,CSAAGPDSYEQYF
.,TRBJ2-3,few,TRBV4-3,TGCGCCAGCAGCGTATGGGGCGGTAGGACACAGTATTTT,CASSVWGGRTQYF
.,TRBJ2-7,few,TRBV7-2,TGTGCCAGCAGCACACCAGGGGCGTACGAGCAGTACTTC,CASSTPGAYEQYF
TRBD1,TRBJ1-1,.,TRBV2,TGTGCCAGCAGTGAGACCGACAGGGGCGCAGCTTTCTTT,CASSETDRGAAFF
.,TRBJ2-3,many,TRBV7-2,TGTGCCAGCAGCTTAGATCTAGGGAGTGCAGATACGCAGTATTTT,CASSLDLGSADTQYF
TRBD2,TRBJ2-1,many,TRBV19,TGTGCCAGTAGTATTCAAGCGGGGGGGCACAATGAGCAGTTCTTC,CASSIQAGGHNEQFF
TRBD1,TRBJ1-6,many,TRBV7-2,TGTGCCAGCAGCTTGTACGGGACAGGGGGCTCCTTGAGTTCACCCCTCCACTTT,CASSLYGTGGSLSSPLHF
.,TRBJ2-7,many,TRBV28,TGTGCCATCGAAGGGAGCTCCTACGAGCAGTACTTC,CAIEGSSYEQYF
.,TRBJ1-3,many,TRBV7-8,TGTGCCAGCAGCTCGCAGGGAAACACCATATATTTT,CASSSQGNTIYF
TRBD1,TRBJ2-7,many,TRBV20-1,TGCAGTGCGCGGCGACAGGGCGCTTCCTACGAGCAGTACTTC,CSARRQGASYEQYF
.,TRBJ2-5,few,TRBV18,TGTGCCAGCTCACCGGGGGGACAGATCCAAGAGACCCAGTACTTC,CASSPGGQIQETQYF
.,TRBJ1-1,few,TRBV2,TGTGCCAGCAGAGTACCTCGGGTGAGCACTGAAGCTTTCTTT,CASRVPRVSTEAFF
TRBD2,TRBJ2-1,many,TRBV7-2,TGTGCCAGCAGCTGGGGGACTAGCGGGGAGGGTGAGCAGTTCTTC,CASSWGTSGEGEQFF